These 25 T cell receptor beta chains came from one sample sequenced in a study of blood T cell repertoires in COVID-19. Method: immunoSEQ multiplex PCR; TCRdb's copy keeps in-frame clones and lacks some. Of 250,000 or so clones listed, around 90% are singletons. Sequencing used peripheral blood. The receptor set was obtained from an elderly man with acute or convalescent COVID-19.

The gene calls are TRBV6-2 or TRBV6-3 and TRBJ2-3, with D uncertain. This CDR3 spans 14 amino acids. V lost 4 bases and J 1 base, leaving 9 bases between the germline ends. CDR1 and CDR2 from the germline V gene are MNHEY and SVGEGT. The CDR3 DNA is TGTGCCAGCAGTTTGGCCCTTCGCACAGATACGCAGTATTTT. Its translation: CASSLALRTDTQYF.

The CDR3 here is CASSPTALNTEAFF. The CDR3 bases are TGTGCCAGCAGTCCTACAGCCTTGAACACTGAAGCTTTCTTT. The chain couples TRBV2 to TRBJ1-1; D is undetermined. V was trimmed by 5 bases and J by 0 bases, leaving 10 bases between them. The germline gives CDR1 SNHLY, CDR2 FYNNEI. There are 14 residues in the CDR3.

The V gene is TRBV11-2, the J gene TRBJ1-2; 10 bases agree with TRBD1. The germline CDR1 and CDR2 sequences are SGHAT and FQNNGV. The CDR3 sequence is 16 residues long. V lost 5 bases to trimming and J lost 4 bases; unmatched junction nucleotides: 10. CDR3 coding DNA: TGTGCCAGCAGCCCCCAGACAGGGGGCATCGGCTATGGCTACACCTTC. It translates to CASSPQTGGIGYGYTF.

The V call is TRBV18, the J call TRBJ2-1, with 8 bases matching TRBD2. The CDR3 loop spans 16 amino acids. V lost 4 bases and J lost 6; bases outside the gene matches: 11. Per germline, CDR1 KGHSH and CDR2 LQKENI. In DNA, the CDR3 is TGTGCCAGCTCACGGGGATCCGGGGGGGCCTTCAATGAGCAGTTCTTC. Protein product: CASSRGSGGAFNEQFF.

In DNA form, the CDR3 reads TGTGCCAGCAGTTATCCTGTCGAGACCCAGTACTTC. It yields the protein CASSYPVETQYF. The rearrangement uses TRBV6-2 or TRBV6-3 and TRBJ2-5; no definite D call. This CDR3 comprises 12 residues. V lost 3 bases and J 5 bases, leaving 7 bases between the germline ends. Germline loops: CDR1 MNHEY, CDR2 SVGEGT.

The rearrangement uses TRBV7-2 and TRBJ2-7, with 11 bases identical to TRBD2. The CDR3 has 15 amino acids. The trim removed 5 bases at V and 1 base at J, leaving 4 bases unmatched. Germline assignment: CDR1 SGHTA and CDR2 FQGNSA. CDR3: CASSTSSGRSYEQYF. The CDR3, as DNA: TGTGCCAGCAGCACATCTAGCGGGAGGTCCTACGAGCAGTACTTC. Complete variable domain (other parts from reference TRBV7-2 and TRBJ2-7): GAGVSQSPSNKVTEKGKDVELRCDPISGHTALYWYRQSLGQGLEFLIYFQGNSAPDKSGLPSDRFSAERTGGSVSTLTIQRTQQEDSAVYLCASSTSSGRSYEQYFGPGTRLTVT.

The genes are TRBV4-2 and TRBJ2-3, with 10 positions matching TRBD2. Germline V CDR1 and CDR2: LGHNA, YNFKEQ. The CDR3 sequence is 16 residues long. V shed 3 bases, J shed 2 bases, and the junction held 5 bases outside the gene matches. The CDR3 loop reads CASSQLTSGATDTQYF. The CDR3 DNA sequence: TGTGCCAGCAGCCAGCTAACTAGCGGGGCCACAGATACGCAGTATTTT.

CDR3: CASTLGAGSTDTQYF. The CDR3 DNA reads as TGTGCCAGCACCCTTGGTGCAGGGAGCACAGATACGCAGTATTTT. The chain joins TRBV27 to TRBJ2-3; D is perhaps TRBD1 (5 bases). The V and J ends lost 7 bases and 0 bases respectively, with 14 bases between them. This CDR3 spans 15 amino acids. Looked up from germline, CDR1 is MNHEY and CDR2 is SMNVEV (reference sequence).

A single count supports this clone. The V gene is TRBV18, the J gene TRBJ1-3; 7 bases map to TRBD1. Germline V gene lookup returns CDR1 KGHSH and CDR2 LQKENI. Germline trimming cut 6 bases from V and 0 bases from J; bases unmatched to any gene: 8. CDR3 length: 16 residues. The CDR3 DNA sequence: TGTGCCAGCTCGCCGGGACAGCTCCGCTCTGGAAACACCATATATTTT. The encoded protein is CASSPGQLRSGNTIYF.

The CDR3 region is CASSLASQGQDTQYF. CDR3 DNA sequence: TGTGCCAGCAGCTTAGCGAGTCAGGGGCAAGATACGCAGTATTTT. This sequence joins TRBV7-2 and TRBJ2-3, with D tentatively TRBD1 (6 bases). The ends were cut back, 0 bases at V and 5 bases at J, with 12 bases in the middle. Germline loops: CDR1 SGHTA, CDR2 FQGNSA. The CDR3 spans 15 residues.

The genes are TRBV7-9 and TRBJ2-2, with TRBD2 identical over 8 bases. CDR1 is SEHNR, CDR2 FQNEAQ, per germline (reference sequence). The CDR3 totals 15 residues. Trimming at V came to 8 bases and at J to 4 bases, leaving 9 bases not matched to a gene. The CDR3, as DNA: TGTGCCAGCTCCGGGGGGGGCTGGATCACCGGGGAGCTGTTTTTT. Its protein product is CASSGGGWITGELFF.

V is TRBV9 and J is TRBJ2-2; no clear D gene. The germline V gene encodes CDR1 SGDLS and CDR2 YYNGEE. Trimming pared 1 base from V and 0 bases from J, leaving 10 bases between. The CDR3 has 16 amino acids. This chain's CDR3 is CASSVTGEPNTGELFF. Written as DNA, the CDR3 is TGTGCCAGCAGCGTAACTGGTGAACCGAACACCGGGGAGCTGTTTTTT.

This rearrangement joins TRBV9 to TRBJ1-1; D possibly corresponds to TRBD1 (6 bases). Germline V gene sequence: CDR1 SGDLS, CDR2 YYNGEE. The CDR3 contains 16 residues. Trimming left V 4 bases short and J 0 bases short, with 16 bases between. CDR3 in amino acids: CASSPSQGTLNTEAFF. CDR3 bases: TGTGCCAGCAGCCCCTCCCAGGGGACCTTGAACACTGAAGCTTTCTTT.

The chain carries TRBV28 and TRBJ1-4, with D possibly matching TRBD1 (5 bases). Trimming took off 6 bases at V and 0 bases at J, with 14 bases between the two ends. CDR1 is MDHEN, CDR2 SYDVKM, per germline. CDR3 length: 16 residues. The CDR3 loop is CASSTGTGTTNEKLFF. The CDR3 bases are TGTGCCAGCAGCACAGGTACAGGAACAACTAATGAAAAACTGTTTTTT.

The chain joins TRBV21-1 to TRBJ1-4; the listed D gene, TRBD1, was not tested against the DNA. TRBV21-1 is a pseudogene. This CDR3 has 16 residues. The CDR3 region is CASSTRRTGTNEKLFF. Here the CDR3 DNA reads TGTGCCAGCAGCACAAGGCGGACAGGTACTAATGAAAAACTGTTTTTT.

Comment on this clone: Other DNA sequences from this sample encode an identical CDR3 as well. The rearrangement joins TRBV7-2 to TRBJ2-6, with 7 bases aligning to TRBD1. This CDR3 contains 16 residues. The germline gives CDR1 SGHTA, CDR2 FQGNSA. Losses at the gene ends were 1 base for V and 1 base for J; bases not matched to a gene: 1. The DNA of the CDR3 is TGTGCCAGCAGCTTAGAGGGGGCGTCTGGGGCCAACGTCCTGACTTTC. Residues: CASSLEGASGANVLTF.

CDR3 DNA: TGTGCCAGCAGCACCGGGACAGCCACAGATACGCAGTATTTT. Translated: CASSTGTATDTQYF. The chain couples TRBV7-9 to TRBJ2-3; TRBD1 agrees at 7 bases. V trimming: 5 bases; J trimming: 2 bases; junction bases outside the gene matches: 4. In germline, CDR1 is SEHNR, CDR2 FQNEAQ (reference sequence). This CDR3 has 14 amino acids.

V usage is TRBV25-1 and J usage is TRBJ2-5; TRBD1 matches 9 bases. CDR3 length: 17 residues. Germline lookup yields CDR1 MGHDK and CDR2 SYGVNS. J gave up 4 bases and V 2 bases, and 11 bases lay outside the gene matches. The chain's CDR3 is CASSEPLDRTGAETQYF. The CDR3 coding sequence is TGTGCCAGCAGTGAACCCCTAGATCGGACAGGGGCAGAGACCCAGTACTTC.

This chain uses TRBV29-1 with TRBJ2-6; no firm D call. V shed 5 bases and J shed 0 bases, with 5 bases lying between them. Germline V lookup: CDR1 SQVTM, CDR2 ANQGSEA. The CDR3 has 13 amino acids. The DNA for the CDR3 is TGCAGCGTTTCGAGCTCTGGGGCCAACGTCCTGACTTTC. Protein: CSVSSSGANVLTF.

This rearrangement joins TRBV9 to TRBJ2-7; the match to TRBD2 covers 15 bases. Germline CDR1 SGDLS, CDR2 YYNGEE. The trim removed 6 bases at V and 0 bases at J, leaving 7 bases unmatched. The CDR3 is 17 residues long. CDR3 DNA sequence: TGTGCCAGCACCCCGGGACTAGCGGGGGGAAGCTCCTACGAGCAGTACTTC. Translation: CASTPGLAGGSSYEQYF.

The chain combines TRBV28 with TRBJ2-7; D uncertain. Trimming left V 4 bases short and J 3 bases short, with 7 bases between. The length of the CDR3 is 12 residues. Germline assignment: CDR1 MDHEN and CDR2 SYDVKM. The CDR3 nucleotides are TGTGCCAGCAGTTCCTACAGCTACGAGCAGTACTTC. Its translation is CASSSYSYEQYF.

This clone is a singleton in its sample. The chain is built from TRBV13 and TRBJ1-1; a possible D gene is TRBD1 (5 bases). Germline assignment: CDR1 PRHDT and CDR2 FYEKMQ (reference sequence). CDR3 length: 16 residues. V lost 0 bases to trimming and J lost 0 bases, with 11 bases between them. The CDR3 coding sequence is TGTGCCAGCAGCTTAGGGACAGAGTCAGTGAACACTGAAGCTTTCTTT. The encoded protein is CASSLGTESVNTEAFF.

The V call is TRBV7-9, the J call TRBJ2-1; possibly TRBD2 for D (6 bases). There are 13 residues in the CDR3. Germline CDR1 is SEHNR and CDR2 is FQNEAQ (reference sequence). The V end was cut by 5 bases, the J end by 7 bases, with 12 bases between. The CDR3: CASSPPGGNEQFF. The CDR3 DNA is TGTGCCAGCAGCCCCCCTGGAGGGAATGAGCAGTTCTTC.

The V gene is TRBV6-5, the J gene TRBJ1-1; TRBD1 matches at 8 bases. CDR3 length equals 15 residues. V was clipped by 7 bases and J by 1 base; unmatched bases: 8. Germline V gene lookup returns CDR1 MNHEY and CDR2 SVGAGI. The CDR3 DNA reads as TGTGCCAGCATTGGGGCCGGGACAGGGAACACTGAAGCTTTCTTT. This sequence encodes CASIGAGTGNTEAFF.

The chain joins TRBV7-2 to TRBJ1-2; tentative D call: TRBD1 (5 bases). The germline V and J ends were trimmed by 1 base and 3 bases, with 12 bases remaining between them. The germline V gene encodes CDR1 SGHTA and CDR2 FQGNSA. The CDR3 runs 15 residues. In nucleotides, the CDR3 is TGTGCCAGCAGCTTAGGCGACAGTGATTACTATGGCTACACCTTC. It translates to CASSLGDSDYYGYTF.